Each of the 10 T cell receptor beta chains below was sequenced from the same sample in a study of cytomegalovirus exposure and HLA in healthy donors (dated by TCRdb to the late 2010s). Library construction relied on the immunoSEQ multiplex PCR assay. The multiplex PCR relied on a mix of 60 forward primers for TCR Vbeta segments and 13 reverse primers for TCR Jbeta segments. The table was pulled from immuneACCESS by TCRdb, which kept in-frame rearrangements only. Such tables lose some clones; where checked, under half of the loss comes from unresolved V genes, and the rest has no known cause. Here the sample has 90,000 to 140,000 clones; roughly 79% occur a single time. 1.3% of the sample is in the top ten clones. Sample: PBMCs. The receptors come from a man aged 40-49 years in good health and CMV-seronegative.

The CDR3 is CASSFRGYSYNEQFF. CDR3 DNA: TGTGCCAGCAGCTTCAGAGGGTACTCCTACAATGAGCAGTTCTTC. This rearrangement joins TRBV7-9 to TRBJ2-1, with D tentatively TRBD2 (5 bases). The CDR3 is 15 amino acids. Trimming removed 3 bases from V and 0 bases from J, with 9 bases in between. The germline CDR1 and CDR2 sequences are SEHNR and FQNEAQ (reference sequence). The variable domain in full, completed from reference TRBV7-9 and TRBJ2-1, reads DTGVSQNPRHKITKRGQNVTFRCDPISEHNRLYWYRQTLGQGPEFLTYFQNEAQLEKSRLLSDRFSAERPKGSFSTLEIQRTEQGDSAMYLCASSFRGYSYNEQFFGPGTRLTVL.

The CDR3 protein is CARSGGVSTGELFF. The CDR3 DNA sequence: TGTGCGCGATCGGGGGGGGTGAGCACCGGGGAGCTGTTTTTT. The V and J genes are TRBV30 and TRBJ2-2, with 8 bases lining up with TRBD2. Germline loops: CDR1 GTSNPN, CDR2 SVGIG (reference sequence). This CDR3 has 14 amino acids.

The rearrangement joins TRBV2 to TRBJ2-7, with a tentative D call TRBD1 (5 bases). Looked up from germline, CDR1 is SNHLY and CDR2 is FYNNEI. Trimming took off 5 bases at V and 5 bases at J, with 10 bases between the two ends. The CDR3 sequence is 12 residues long. The CDR3 region is CASSTQGHEQYF. CDR3 nucleotide sequence: TGTGCCAGCAGTACTCAGGGCCACGAGCAGTACTTC.

This clone was counted a few times. The rearrangement uses TRBV18 and TRBJ1-3; no clear D. This CDR3 has 14 amino acids. CDR1 and CDR2 (germline): KGHSH, LQKENI. Trimming took 2 bases from V and 0 from J, leaving 5 bases between them. CDR3 coding DNA: TGTGCCAGCTCACCAGCAGACTCTGGAAACACCATATATTTT. Its protein product is CASSPADSGNTIYF.

This clone was picked up a small number of times. This chain joins TRBV2 and TRBJ1-2, with unresolved D. The CDR3 spans 13 residues. Trimming shortened V by 3 bases and J by 6 bases, and 11 bases separated the two germline ends. The V gene's germline CDR1 is SNHLY and CDR2 FYNNEI. The CDR3 region has the DNA TGTGCCAGCAGTGAGTGGGAGGGCCATGGCTACACCTTC. As protein: CASSEWEGHGYTF. Full variable domain (missing parts from reference TRBV2 and TRBJ1-2): EPEVTQTPSHQVTQMGQEVILRCVPISNHLYFYWYRQILGQKVEFLVSFYNNEISEKSEIFDDQFSVERPDGSNFTLKIRSTKLEDSAMYFCASSEWEGHGYTFGSGTRLTVV.

This clone came up a few times. The chain joins TRBV7-6 to TRBJ2-5; 9 nucleotides agree with TRBD1. CDR1 SGHVS and CDR2 FNYEAQ come from the germline V gene. J lost 6 bases, V lost 6 bases, and 11 bases had no gene match. The CDR3 loop spans 15 amino acids. CDR3 nucleotides: TGTGCCAGCAGTATTTCCGGGACAGGGTTAAAGACCCAGTACTTC. Its protein product is CASSISGTGLKTQYF.

The V and J genes are TRBV7-9 and TRBJ2-1; tentatively, D is TRBD1 (6 bases). The CDR3 consists of 15 residues. Trimming removed 1 base from V and 4 bases from J, with 11 bases in between. CDR1 is SEHNR and CDR2 is FQNEAQ in the germline V gene (reference sequence). The DNA for the CDR3 is TGTGCCAGCAGCTTAGTCAGGGGCCGTTACAATGAGCAGTTCTTC. This encodes CASSLVRGRYNEQFF.

The chain couples TRBV5-1 to TRBJ1-3; 9 bases line up with TRBD1. CDR1 is SGHRS, CDR2 YFSETQ, per germline. V was clipped by 3 bases and J by 4 bases; unmatched bases: 5. The CDR3 extends over 15 amino acids. CDR3 bases: TGCGCCAGCAGCTACGGGACAGGGACGGGAAACACCATATATTTT. Translated: CASSYGTGTGNTIYF.

This chain uses TRBV5-4 with TRBJ2-7; 9 bases are shared with TRBD2. The CDR3 runs 16 residues. The junction had 8 bases not matched to a gene; V was cut back by 0 bases and J by 4 bases. Germline-derived CDR1 and CDR2 are SGHNT and YYREEE (reference sequence). The CDR3 region has the DNA TGTGCCAGCAGCTTGGACCCAGCGGGAGGAGCATACGAGCAGTACTTC. The encoded protein is CASSLDPAGGAYEQYF. The variable domain in full, with the rest retrieved from reference TRBV5-4 and TRBJ2-7, is ETGVTQSPTHLIKTRGQQVTLRCSSQSGHNTVSWYQQALGQGPQFIFQYYREEENGRGNFPPRFSGLQFPNYSSELNVNALELDDSALYLCASSLDPAGGAYEQYFGPGTRLTVT.

This clone was seen a few times. The rearrangement links TRBV6-1 to TRBJ2-5; 8 bases match TRBD2. Germline CDR1 is MNHNS and CDR2 is SASEGT. Trimming took 3 bases from V and 1 from J; bases not matched to a gene: 7. This CDR3 region has 16 residues. CDR3 DNA: TGTGCCAGCAGTGAGGTCTCTAGCGGGTTCCAAGAGACCCAGTACTTC. Amino acid sequence: CASSEVSSGFQETQYF.